The TCR beta chain described here comes from a study of blood T cell repertoires in COVID-19. Looking at the study overall: The United States, Italy and Spain were the sources of the acute and convalescent COVID-19 samples.

This clone was counted a few times. CDR3 size: 18 residues. Trimming left V 5 bases short and J 6 bases short, with 26 bases between. Germline V gives CDR1 SGHTA, CDR2 FQGNSA. The authors' processing: Amplification with reference gene primers provided the estimates of nucleated cell counts. The repertoire was sequenced with immunoSEQ multiplex PCR; TCRdb's copy has only in-frame clones and lacks some. From that table come the V and J calls and clone size; the DNA was used to work out D and trimming. Among under 300,000 clones listed, around 90% were seen once. Sequencing was carried out using peripheral blood. The gene calls are TRBV7-2 and TRBJ1-5; D not resolved. This clonotype was sampled from a man aged 50-59 years with acute or convalescent COVID-19. The CDR3 loop is CASSPDPDREPKIQPQHF. Here the CDR3 DNA reads TGTGCCAGCAGCCCCGACCCCGATCGGGAGCCAAAAATTCAGCCCCAGCATTTT.